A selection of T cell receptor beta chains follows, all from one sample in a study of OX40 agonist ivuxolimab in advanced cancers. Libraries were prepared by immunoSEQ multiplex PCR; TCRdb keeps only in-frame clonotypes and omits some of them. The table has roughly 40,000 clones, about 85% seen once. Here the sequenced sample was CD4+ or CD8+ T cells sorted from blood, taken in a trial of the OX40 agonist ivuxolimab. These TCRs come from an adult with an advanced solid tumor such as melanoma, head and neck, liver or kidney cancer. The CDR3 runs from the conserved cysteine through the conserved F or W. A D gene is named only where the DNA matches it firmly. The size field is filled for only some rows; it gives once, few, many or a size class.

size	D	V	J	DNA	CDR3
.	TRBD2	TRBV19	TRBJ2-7	TGTGCCAGTAGGACTAGCGGAGCGACCTACGAGCAGTACTTC	CASRTSGATYEQYF
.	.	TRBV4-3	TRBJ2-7	TGCGCCAGCAGCCAAGATGCTAGCGCGGTACGAGAGCAGTACTTC	CASSQDASAVREQYF
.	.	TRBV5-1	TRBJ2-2	TGCGCCAGCAGCTGGGACAACCACACCGGGGAGCTGTTTTTT	CASSWDNHTGELFF
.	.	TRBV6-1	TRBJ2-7	TGTGCCAGCAGTGTCTACGAGCAGTACTTC	CASSVYEQYF
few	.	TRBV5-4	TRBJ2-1	TGTGCCAGCAGCGGGGGCCGGGATGAGCAGTTCTTC	CASSGGRDEQFF
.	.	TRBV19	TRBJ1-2	TGTGCCAGTAGTATCCCCGATAGGGACTATGGCTACACCTTC	CASSIPDRDYGYTF
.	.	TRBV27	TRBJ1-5	TGTGCCAGCAGTTTAGGCGGCCATCAGCCCCAGCATTTT	CASSLGGHQPQHF
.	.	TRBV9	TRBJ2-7	TGTGCCAGCAGCCCTGAGACAGGAACCTTCGAGCAGTACTTC	CASSPETGTFEQYF
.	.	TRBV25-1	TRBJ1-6	TGTGCCAGCAGTGAGGGGGAAGGGTTTGTGAATTCACCCCTCCACTTT	CASSEGEGFVNSPLHF
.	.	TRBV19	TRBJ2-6	TGTGCCAGTAGTATCCTGCCGGGGGAACTCTCTGGGGCCAACGTCCTGACTTTC	CASSILPGELSGANVLTF
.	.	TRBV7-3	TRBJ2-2	TGTGCCAGCAGCTTGGCCGGGGAGCTGTTTTTT	CASSLAGELFF
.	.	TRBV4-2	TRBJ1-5	TGTGCCAGCAGCCAAGAGGGCACAGATCGCCAGCCCCAGCATTTT	CASSQEGTDRQPQHF
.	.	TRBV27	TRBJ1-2	TGTGCCAGCAGTTTCGGGAACGGATGGGGCTACACCTTC	CASSFGNGWGYTF
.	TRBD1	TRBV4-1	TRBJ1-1	TGCGCCAGCAGGGTTACAGGGGCAAACACTGAAGCTTTCTTT	CASRVTGANTEAFF
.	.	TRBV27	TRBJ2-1	TGTGCCTTCGCAGCTCGGTCACATAAGAATGAGCAGTTCTTC	CAFAARSHKNEQFF
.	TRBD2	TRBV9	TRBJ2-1	TGTGCCAGCAGCGCCAGACTAGCGGGGGGGCCATACAATGAGCAGTTCTTC	CASSARLAGGPYNEQFF
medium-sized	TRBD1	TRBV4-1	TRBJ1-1	TGCGCCAGCAGCCGAGGACAGGGAAGGGCCAACACTGAAGCTTTCTTT	CASSRGQGRANTEAFF
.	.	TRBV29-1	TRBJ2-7	TGCAGCGTTGAAGACCCTTTCAGGACTTCCTACGAGCAGTACTTC	CSVEDPFRTSYEQYF
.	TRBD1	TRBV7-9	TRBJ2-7	TGTGCCGGGGCCGGGACAGGGCGTCCCGAGCAGTACTTC	CAGAGTGRPEQYF
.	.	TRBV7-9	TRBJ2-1	TGTGCCAGCAGCCCAAGCTTAGCCAATGAGCAGTTCTTC	CASSPSLANEQFF
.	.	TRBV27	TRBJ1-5	TGTGCCAGCAGTTGGGCCCTGGGCCAGCCCCAGCATTTT	CASSWALGQPQHF
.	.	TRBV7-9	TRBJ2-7	TGTGCCAGCAGCTTAGGGCAGGTCAACGAGCAGTACTTC	CASSLGQVNEQYF
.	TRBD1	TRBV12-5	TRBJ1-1	TGTGCTAGTGGTTGGGGGACAGCTACTGAAGCTTTCTTT	CASGWGTATEAFF
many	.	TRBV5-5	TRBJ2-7	TGTGCCAGCAGCCCCCCCTCCCCCTACGAGCAGTACTTC	CASSPPSPYEQYF
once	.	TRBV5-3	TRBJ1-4	TGTGCCAGAAGCGCGGAAGACACCGACGGTGAAAAACTGTTTTTT	CARSAEDTDGEKLFF
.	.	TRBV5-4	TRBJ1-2	TGTGCCAGCAGCTCTGCTGAAGAGGCTCTCTATGGCTACACCTTC	CASSSAEEALYGYTF
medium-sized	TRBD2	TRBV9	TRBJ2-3	TGTGCCAGCAGCGGACTAGCGGGAGGTCGTGAGGATACGCAGTATTTT	CASSGLAGGREDTQYF
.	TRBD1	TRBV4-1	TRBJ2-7	TGCGCCAGCAGCCAAATGAACAGGGGCTACGAGCAGTACTTC	CASSQMNRGYEQYF
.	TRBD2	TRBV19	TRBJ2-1	TGTGCCAGTAGTATCCTAGCGGGGGGCATCAATGAGCAGTTCTTC	CASSILAGGINEQFF
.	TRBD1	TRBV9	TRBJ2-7	TGTGCCAGCGGTGAACACCCGACAGGGCGCGAGCAGTACTTC	CASGEHPTGREQYF
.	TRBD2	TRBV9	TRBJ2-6	TGTGCCAGCAGCGTATCCCCCAGACTAGCTCCTGGGGCCAACGTCCTGACTTTC	CASSVSPRLAPGANVLTF
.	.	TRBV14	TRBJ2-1	TGTGCCAGCAGCCAAGGGAGCGAGACAAGCTCCTACAATGAGCAGTTCTTC	CASSQGSETSSYNEQFF
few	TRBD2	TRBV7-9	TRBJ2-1	TGTGCCAGCAGCTCCTCGGGACTAGCGGGGATCAATGAGCAGTTCTTC	CASSSSGLAGINEQFF
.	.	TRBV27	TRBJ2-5	TGTGCCAGCAGTTTTGGGGGCTTGTACCAAGAGACCCAGTACTTC	CASSFGGLYQETQYF
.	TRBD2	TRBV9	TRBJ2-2	TGTGCCAGCAGCTATACGGGGGGAAACACCGGGGAGCTGTTTTTT	CASSYTGGNTGELFF
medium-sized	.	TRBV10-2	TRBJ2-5	TGCGCCAGCAGTGAGTCGATCTCACAAGAGACCCAGTACTTC	CASSESISQETQYF